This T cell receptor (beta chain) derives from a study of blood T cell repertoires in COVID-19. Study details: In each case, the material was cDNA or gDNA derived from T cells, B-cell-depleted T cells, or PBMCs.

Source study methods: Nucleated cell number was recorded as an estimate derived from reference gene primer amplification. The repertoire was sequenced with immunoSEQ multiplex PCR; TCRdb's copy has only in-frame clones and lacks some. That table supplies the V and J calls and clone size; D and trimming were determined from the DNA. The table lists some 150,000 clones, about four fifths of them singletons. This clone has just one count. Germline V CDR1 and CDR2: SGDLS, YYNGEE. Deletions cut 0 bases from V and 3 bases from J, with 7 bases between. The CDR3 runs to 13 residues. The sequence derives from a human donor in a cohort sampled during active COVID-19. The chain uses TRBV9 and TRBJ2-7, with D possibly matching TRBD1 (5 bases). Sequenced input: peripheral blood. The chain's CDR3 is CASSVGQNYEQYF. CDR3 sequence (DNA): TGTGCCAGCAGCGTAGGACAGAACTACGAGCAGTACTTC. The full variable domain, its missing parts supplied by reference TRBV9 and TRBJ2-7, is DSGVTQTPKHLITATGQRVTLRCSPRSGDLSVYWYQQSLDQGLQFLIQYYNGEERAKGNILERFSAQQFPDLHSELNLSSLELGDSALYFCASSVGQNYEQYFGPGTRLTVT.